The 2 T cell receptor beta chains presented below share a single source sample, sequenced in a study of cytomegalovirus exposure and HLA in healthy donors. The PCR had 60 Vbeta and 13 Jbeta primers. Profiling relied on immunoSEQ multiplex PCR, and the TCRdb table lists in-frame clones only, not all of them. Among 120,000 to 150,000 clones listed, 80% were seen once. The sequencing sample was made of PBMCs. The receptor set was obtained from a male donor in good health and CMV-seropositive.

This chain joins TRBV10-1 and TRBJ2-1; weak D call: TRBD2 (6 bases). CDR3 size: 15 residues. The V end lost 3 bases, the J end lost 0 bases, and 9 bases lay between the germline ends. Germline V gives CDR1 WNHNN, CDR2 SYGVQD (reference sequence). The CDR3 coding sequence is TGCGCCAGCAGTGATCCTAGCGTCTCCTACAATGAGCAGTTCTTC. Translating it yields CASSDPSVSYNEQFF.

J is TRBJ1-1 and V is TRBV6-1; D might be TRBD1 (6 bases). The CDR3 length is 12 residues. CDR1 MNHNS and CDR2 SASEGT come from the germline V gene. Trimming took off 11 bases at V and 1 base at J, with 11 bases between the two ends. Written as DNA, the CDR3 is TGTGCCTGCACAGGGTCGAACACTGAAGCTTTCTTT. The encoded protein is CACTGSNTEAFF.